The entry that follows covers one TCR beta chain sequence. Its antigen is currently unknown. These data originate in a study of early T cells in non-severe SARS-CoV-2 infection. Study summary: Whole-blood bulk RNA, unsorted, was sequenced, and chains were unpaired. Study-wide points: Using VDJdb, the matching emphasized anti-spike CD8 responses while missing private and CD4 specificities.

The protocol attached unique molecular identifiers to individual cDNA molecules. Each CDR3 protein is one row after TCRdb ran MiXCR on the 5' RACE reads. The table lists about 28,000 distinct CDR3 sequences, about 4.3% of them singletons. The TCR sequence derives from an adult who was a healthcare worker with PCR-confirmed SARS-CoV-2 infection or an uninfected control (not recorded which). Sequences were derived from whole blood, sampled at baseline.

In nucleotides, the CDR3 is TGTGCCAGCAGTCCCTTCAACACAGATACGCAGTATTTT. Residues: CASSPFNTDTQYF. This chain joins TRBV27 and TRBJ2-3, with D uncertain. The ends were cut back, 5 bases at V and 2 bases at J, with 8 bases in the middle. CDR3 size: 13 residues. In germline, CDR1 is MNHEY, CDR2 SMNVEV (reference sequence).